What follows are 7 T cell receptor beta chains derived from one specimen sequenced in a study of T cells of healthy individuals. TCRdb ran MiXCR on the 5' RACE reads and lists one entry per CDR3 protein. The data contain some 100,000 distinct CDR3 sequences, 17% of them singletons. The receptors were sampled from a human donor in good health.

This clonotype came up a few times. V usage is TRBV28 and J usage is TRBJ2-7, with 9 bases fitting TRBD1. In germline, CDR1 is MDHEN, CDR2 SYDVKM. There are 16 residues in the CDR3. Trimming removed 5 bases from V and 2 bases from J; junction bases left unmatched: 10. The CDR3 is CASSDLPGQGTYEQYF. In DNA form, the CDR3 reads TGTGCCAGCAGTGACCTCCCGGGACAGGGTACCTACGAGCAGTACTTC.

This clonotype was seen ten or more times. The rearrangement uses TRBV7-9 and TRBJ2-7, with D possibly TRBD2 on 5 matching bases. This CDR3 region has 14 residues. With 5 bases removed from V and 2 bases from J, the gap between germline ends came to 13 bases. Germline V gene lookup returns CDR1 SEHNR and CDR2 FQNEAQ (reference sequence). The CDR3 bases are TGTGCCAGCAGCCCCCGGGGTGCTACCTACGAGCAGTACTTC. Residues: CASSPRGATYEQYF.

A few counts support this clonotype. This rearrangement joins TRBV20-1 to TRBJ2-7, with a tentative D call TRBD2 (5 bases). V was pared by 4 bases and J by 2 bases, with 12 bases between. CDR1 is DFQATT, CDR2 SNEGSKA, per germline (reference sequence). The CDR3 sequence is 13 residues long. CDR3 region: CSANTGKTYEQYF. CDR3 nucleotides: TGCAGTGCTAACACGGGGAAAACCTACGAGCAGTACTTC.

This chain connects TRBV19 to TRBJ2-1; 8 nucleotides agree with TRBD2. CDR1 and CDR2 from the germline V gene are LNHDA and SQIVND (reference sequence). V was clipped by 1 base and J by 6 bases; unmatched bases: 11. CDR3 length: 17 amino acids. In DNA form, the CDR3 reads TGTGCCAGTAGTATAGGTTCCAGCGGGGGTGGGAGCAATGAGCAGTTCTTC. Residues: CASSIGSSGGGSNEQFF.

The chain carries TRBV6-5 and TRBJ1-6, with unresolved D. There are 14 residues in the CDR3. V was cut by 6 bases and J by 11 bases, with 17 bases left in between. From germline, CDR1 is MNHEY and CDR2 SVGAGI. The CDR3 nucleotides read TGTGCCAGCAGGTCGGGAGGGTCGGTAACACCCCTCCACTTT. It codes for CASRSGGSVTPLHF.

This sequence joins TRBV20-1 and TRBJ2-2; D is tentatively TRBD1 or TRBD2 (5 bases each). The germline V and J ends were trimmed by 0 bases and 1 base, with 12 bases remaining between them. Per the germline V gene, CDR1 is DFQATT and CDR2 is SNEGSKA (reference sequence). The CDR3 is 16 amino acids. In nucleotides, the CDR3 is TGCAGTGCTAGAGAAGCCGGGACGGAGAACACCGGGGAGCTGTTTTTT. It translates to CSAREAGTENTGELFF.

CDR3 bases: TGCAGTAATAGATTCATTAGCGGGAGCGACGAGCAGTACTTC. This encodes CSNRFISGSDEQYF. V usage is TRBV20-1 and J usage is TRBJ2-7, with 9 bases fitting TRBD2. Trimming at V came to 8 bases and at J to 5 bases, leaving 13 bases not matched to a gene. CDR3 length: 14 amino acids. CDR1 DFQATT and CDR2 SNEGSKA come from the germline V gene (reference sequence).